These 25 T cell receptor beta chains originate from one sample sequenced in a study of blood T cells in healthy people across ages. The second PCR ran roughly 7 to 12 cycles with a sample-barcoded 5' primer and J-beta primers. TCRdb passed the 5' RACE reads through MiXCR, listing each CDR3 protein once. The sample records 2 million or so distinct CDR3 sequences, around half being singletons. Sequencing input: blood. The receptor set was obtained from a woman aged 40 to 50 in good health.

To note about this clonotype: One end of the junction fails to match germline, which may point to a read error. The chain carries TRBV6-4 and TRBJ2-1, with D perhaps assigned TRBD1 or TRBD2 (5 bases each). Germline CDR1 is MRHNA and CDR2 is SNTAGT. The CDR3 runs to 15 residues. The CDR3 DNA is TGTACCAGCAGTGAGAGGGGTGTGGGCGGCAATGAGCAGTTCTTC. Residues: CTSSERGVGGNEQFF.

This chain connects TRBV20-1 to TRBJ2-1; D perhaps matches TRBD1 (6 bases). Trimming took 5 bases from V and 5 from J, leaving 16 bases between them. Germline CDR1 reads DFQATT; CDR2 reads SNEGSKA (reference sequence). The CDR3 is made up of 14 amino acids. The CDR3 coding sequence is TGCAGTGCTGATGACCAGGACAGAAACAATGAGCAGTTCTTC. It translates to CSADDQDRNNEQFF.

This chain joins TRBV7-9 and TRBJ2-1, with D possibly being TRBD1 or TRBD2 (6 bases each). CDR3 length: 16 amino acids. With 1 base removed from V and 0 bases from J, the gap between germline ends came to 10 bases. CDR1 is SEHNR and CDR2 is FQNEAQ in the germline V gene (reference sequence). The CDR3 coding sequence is TGTGCCAGCAGCTTAGGGGGGGCGCCCTCCTACAATGAGCAGTTCTTC. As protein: CASSLGGAPSYNEQFF.

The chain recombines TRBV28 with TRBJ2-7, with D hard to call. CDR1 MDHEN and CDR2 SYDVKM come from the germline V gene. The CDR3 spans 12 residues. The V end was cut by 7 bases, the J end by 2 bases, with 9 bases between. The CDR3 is CASKGPTYEQYF. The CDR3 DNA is TGTGCCAGCAAGGGTCCGACCTACGAGCAGTACTTC.

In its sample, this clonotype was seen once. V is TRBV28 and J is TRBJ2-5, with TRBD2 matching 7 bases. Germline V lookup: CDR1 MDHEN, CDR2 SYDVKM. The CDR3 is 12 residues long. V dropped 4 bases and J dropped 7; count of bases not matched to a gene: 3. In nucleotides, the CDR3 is TGTGCCAGCAGTTCTGGGGGGGTGACCCAGTACTTC. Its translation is CASSSGGVTQYF.

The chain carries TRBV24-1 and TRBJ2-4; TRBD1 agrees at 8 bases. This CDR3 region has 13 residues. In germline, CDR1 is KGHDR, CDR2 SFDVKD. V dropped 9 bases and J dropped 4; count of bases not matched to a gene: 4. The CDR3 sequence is CATEGQEKNIQYF. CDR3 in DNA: TGTGCCACCGAGGGACAGGAAAAAAACATTCAGTACTTC.

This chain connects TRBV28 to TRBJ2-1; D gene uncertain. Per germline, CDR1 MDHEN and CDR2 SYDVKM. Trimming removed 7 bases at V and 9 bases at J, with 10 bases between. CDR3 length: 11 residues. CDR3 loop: CASNARREQFF. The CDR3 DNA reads TGTGCCAGCAACGCCCGACGTGAGCAGTTCTTC.

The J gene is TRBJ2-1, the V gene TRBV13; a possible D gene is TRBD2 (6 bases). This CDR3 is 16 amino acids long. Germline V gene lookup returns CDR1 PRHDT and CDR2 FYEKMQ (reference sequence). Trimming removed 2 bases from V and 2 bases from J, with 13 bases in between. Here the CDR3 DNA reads TGTGCCAGCAGCTTACCCGGGACTTCCACCTACAATGAGCAGTTCTTC. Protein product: CASSLPGTSTYNEQFF.

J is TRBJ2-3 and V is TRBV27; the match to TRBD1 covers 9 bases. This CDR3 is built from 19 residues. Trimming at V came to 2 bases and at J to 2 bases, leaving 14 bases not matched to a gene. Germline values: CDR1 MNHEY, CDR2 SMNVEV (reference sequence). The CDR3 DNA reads TGTGCCAGCAGTTTAACCTTCTATCCGGGACAGGGCCTCACAGATACGCAGTATTTT. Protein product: CASSLTFYPGQGLTDTQYF.

The CDR3 DNA reads TGTGCCAGCACCAAGGGGCGGGGGGGCCAAAATGAGCAGTACTTC. It is translated as CASTKGRGGQNEQYF. The V call is TRBV7-8, the J call TRBJ2-5; 9 nucleotides match TRBD2. The junction had 17 bases not matched to a gene; V was cut back by 7 bases and J by 11 bases. CDR1 SGHVS and CDR2 FQNEAQ come from the germline V gene. The length of the CDR3 is 15 residues.

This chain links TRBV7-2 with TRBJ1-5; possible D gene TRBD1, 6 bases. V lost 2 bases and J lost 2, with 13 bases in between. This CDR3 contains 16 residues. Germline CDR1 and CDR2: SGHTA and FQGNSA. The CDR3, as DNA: TGTGCCAGCAGCTTATATGGGGGCTTGGGCAATCAGCCCCAGCATTTT. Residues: CASSLYGGLGNQPQHF.

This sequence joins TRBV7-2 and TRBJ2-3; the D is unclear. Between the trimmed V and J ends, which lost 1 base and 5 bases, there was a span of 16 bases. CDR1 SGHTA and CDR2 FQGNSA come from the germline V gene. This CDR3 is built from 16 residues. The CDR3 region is CASSLDRFLVLDTQYF. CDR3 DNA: TGTGCCAGCAGCTTAGACCGTTTCCTAGTTCTAGATACGCAGTATTTT.

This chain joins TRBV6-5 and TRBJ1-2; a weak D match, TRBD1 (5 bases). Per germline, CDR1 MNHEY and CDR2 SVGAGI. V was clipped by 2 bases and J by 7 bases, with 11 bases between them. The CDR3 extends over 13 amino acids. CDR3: CASSYGGETGYTF. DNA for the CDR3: TGTGCCAGCAGTTACGGGGGGGAAACTGGCTACACCTTC.

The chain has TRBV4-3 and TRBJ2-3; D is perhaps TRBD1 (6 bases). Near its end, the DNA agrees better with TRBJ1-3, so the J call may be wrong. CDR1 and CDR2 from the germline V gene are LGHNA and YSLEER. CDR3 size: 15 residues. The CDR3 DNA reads TGCGCCAGCAGCCGAGGAGGGGGCTCTGGAAACACCATATATTTT. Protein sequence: CASSRGGGSGNTIYF.

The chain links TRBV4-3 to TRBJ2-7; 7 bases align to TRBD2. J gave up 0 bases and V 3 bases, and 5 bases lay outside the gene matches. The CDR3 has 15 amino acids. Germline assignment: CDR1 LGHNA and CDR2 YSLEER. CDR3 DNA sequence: TGCGCCAGCAGCCACGGGAGGTGGAGCTCCTACGAGCAGTACTTC. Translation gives CASSHGRWSSYEQYF.

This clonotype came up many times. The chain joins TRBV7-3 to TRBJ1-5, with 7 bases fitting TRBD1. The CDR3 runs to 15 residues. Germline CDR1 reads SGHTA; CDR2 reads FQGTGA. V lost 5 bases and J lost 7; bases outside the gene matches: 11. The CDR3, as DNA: TGTGCCAGCAGCCTGAACCGGGACAGAGGACAGCCCCAGCATTTT. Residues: CASSLNRDRGQPQHF.

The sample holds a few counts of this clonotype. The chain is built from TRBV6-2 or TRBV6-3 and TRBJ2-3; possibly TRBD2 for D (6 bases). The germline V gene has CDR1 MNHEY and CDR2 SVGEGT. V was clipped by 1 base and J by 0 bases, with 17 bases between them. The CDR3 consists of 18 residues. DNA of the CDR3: TGTGCCAGCAGTTACTTTATGGGAACAGGAGGGAGCACAGATACGCAGTATTTT. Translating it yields CASSYFMGTGGSTDTQYF.

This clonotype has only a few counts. The CDR3 sequence: CSAPPGRSYGYTF. The CDR3 nucleotides read TGCAGTGCACCACCCGGACGAAGCTATGGCTACACCTTC. This chain joins TRBV20-1 and TRBJ1-2, with D hard to call. This CDR3 region has 13 residues. CDR1 is DFQATT and CDR2 is SNEGSKA in the germline V gene (reference sequence). The V and J ends lost 6 bases and 4 bases respectively, with 15 bases between them.

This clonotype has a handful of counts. Here the CDR3 reads CASSRQGGRAKNIQYF. The CDR3 DNA reads TGTGCCAGCAGCCGGCAGGGGGGTAGAGCCAAAAACATTCAGTACTTC. The V call is TRBV6-5, the J call TRBJ2-4; D is perhaps TRBD1 (7 bases). The germline V gene encodes CDR1 MNHEY and CDR2 SVGAGI. The V gene lost 6 bases and the J gene lost 0 bases, with 15 bases spanning the gap. The CDR3 totals 16 residues.

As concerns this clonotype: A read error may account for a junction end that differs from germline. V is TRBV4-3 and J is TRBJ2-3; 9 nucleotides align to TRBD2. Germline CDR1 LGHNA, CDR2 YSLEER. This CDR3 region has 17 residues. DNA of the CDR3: TGCGCCGGCAGCCAAGCTGGGGCGGGGGGGAACACTGATACGCAGTATTTT. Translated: CAGSQAGAGGNTDTQYF.

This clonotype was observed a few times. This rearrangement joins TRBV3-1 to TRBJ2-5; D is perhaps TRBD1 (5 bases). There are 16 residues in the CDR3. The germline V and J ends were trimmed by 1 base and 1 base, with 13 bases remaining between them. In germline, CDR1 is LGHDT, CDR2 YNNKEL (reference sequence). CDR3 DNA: TGTGCCAGCAGCCAAGTCTGGCCAGGGCCCCAAGAGACCCAGTACTTC. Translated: CASSQVWPGPQETQYF.

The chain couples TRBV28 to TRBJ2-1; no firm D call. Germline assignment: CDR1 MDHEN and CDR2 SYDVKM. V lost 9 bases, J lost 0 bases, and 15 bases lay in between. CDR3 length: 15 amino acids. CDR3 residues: CASRPDGSSYNEQFF. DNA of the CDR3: TGTGCCAGTAGACCGGACGGAAGCTCCTACAATGAGCAGTTCTTC.

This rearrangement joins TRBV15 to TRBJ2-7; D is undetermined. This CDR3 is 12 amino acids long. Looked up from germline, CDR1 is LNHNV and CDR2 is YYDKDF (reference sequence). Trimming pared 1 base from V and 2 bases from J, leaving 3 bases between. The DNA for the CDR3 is TGTGCCACCAGCAGAGCTACCTACGAGCAGTACTTC. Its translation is CATSRATYEQYF.

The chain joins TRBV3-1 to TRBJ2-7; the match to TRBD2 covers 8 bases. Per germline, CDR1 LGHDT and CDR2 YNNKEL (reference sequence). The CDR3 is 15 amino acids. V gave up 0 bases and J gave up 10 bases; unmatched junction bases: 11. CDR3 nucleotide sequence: TGTGCCAGCAGCCAAGATTCGGGGGGGCTTTGCACCCAGTACTTC. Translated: CASSQDSGGLCTQYF.

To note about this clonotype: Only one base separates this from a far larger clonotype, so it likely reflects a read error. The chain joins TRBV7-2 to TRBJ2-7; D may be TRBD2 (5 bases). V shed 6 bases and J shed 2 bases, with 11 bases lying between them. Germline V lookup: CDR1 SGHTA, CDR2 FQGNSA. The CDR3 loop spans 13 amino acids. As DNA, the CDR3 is TGTGCCAGCAGTTCGGACTGGGCCTACGAGCAGTACTTC. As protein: CASSSDWAYEQYF.